What follows are 26 T cell receptor beta chains derived from one specimen sequenced in a study of Graves' ophthalmopathy and Graves' hyperthyroidism. Amplified material comprised TCR beta CDR3 regions derived from RNA transcripts. The first-round RT-PCR employed HTBI primers together with the Qiagen OneStep RT-PCR kit. A multiplex PCR was then performed as the second round. TCRdb recomputed calls from the multiplex PCR reads with MiXCR, one row per CDR3 protein. The profile shows 150,000 or so distinct CDR3 sequences, 30% to 45% of them singletons. Sequencing used peripheral blood. Source of these receptors: a woman aged 40 to 50 with Graves' ophthalmopathy.

This chain uses TRBV7-8 with TRBJ1-5; tentatively, D is TRBD1 (5 bases). V was cut by 4 bases and J by 12 bases, with 10 bases left in between. Germline-derived CDR1 and CDR2 are SGHVS and FQNEAQ. This CDR3 region has 11 residues. This chain's CDR3 is CASSSQTDQHF. As DNA, the CDR3 is TGTGCCAGCAGCTCCCAGACAGACCAGCATTTT.

This clonotype was seen a few times. One junction end disagrees with the germline gene, perhaps due to a read error. The gene calls are TRBV5-8 and TRBJ2-7; either TRBD1 or TRBD2 may fit D (5 bases each). Germline V gene data show CDR1 as SGHTS and CDR2 as YDEGEE. The CDR3 loop spans 12 amino acids. DNA of the CDR3: TGTGCCAGCAGCGACTTTCAGGGAGAGCCGTACTTC. Translation: CASSDFQGEPYF.

The chain has TRBV28 and TRBJ1-5; weak D call: TRBD1 (5 bases). The germline CDR1 and CDR2 sequences are MDHEN and SYDVKM. The ends were cut back, 6 bases at V and 6 bases at J, with 18 bases in the middle. The CDR3 runs to 15 residues. CDR3 DNA: TGTGCCAGCAGGCCGGGACCGCTCTCAAGTCAGCCCCAGCATTTT. Translating gives CASRPGPLSSQPQHF.

This clonotype was seen many times. This rearrangement joins TRBV6-1 to TRBJ2-6; unclear D gene. Trimming shortened V by 2 bases and J by 10 bases, and 6 bases separated the two germline ends. The CDR3 has 12 amino acids. Germline CDR1 reads MNHNS; CDR2 reads SASEGT. The CDR3 DNA reads as TGTGCCAGCAGTGAAAGGCCAAACGTCCTGACTTTC. It encodes CASSERPNVLTF.

This clonotype was seen repeatedly, ten times or more. J is TRBJ1-1 and V is TRBV30, with 11 bases aligning to TRBD1. The CDR3 is 15 amino acids. Germline loops: CDR1 GTSNPN, CDR2 SVGIG (reference sequence). V was pared by 2 bases and J by 4 bases, with 6 bases of the junction left unmatched. CDR3 region: CAWSPGQGGFTEAFF. The DNA of the CDR3 is TGTGCCTGGAGTCCGGGACAGGGGGGTTTCACTGAAGCTTTCTTT. Full variable domain (remainder filled in from reference TRBV30 and TRBJ1-1): SQTIHQWPATLVQPVGSPLSLECTVEGTSNPNLYWYRQAAGRGLQLLFYSVGIGQISSEVPQNLSASRPQDRQFILSSKKLLLSDSGFYLCAWSPGQGGFTEAFFGQGTRLTVV.

This clonotype was detected ten times or more. The CDR3 DNA follows: TGCAGCGGGCTAGGACAGATCACTGAAGCTTTCTTT. The encoded protein is CSGLGQITEAFF. V and J are TRBV29-1 and TRBJ1-1; the D gene is possibly TRBD1 (6 bases). V lost 7 bases and J lost 4, with 13 bases in between. Per germline, CDR1 SQVTM and CDR2 ANQGSEA. The CDR3 totals 12 residues.

This clonotype was counted once. As the CDR3 is not closed by the conserved phenylalanine or tryptophan, this likely results from a read error. The V call is TRBV12-3 or TRBV12-4, the J call TRBJ1-1; D unclear. Trimming shortened V by 6 bases and J by 1 base, and 12 bases separated the two germline ends. The CDR3 has 14 residues. The CDR3 sequence is CASSALPQNTEAFV. CDR3 DNA sequence: TGTGCCAGCAGCGCCCTACCACAGAACACTGAAGCTTTCGTT.

This clonotype was detected many times. The chain joins TRBV12-5 to TRBJ2-7; TRBD1 aligns across 9 bases. Germline CDR1 is LGHNT and CDR2 is FRNRAP. The CDR3 sequence is 17 residues long. The trim removed 3 bases at V and 3 bases at J, leaving 12 bases unmatched. Here the CDR3 reads CASGFSLRDRALYEQYF. CDR3 DNA: TGTGCTAGTGGTTTTTCCCTCCGGGACAGGGCCCTCTACGAGCAGTACTTC.

The chain recombines TRBV12-3 or TRBV12-4 with TRBJ2-7, with 7 bases aligning to TRBD2. CDR3 length: 16 residues. Trimming removed 4 bases from V and 2 bases from J; junction bases left unmatched: 11. CDR3: CASSSPRASGAYEQYF. CDR3 DNA: TGTGCCAGCAGTTCCCCGCGGGCTAGCGGTGCCTACGAGCAGTACTTC.

This clonotype was recorded only once. V gene TRBV6-1 combines with J gene TRBJ1-2; D possibly corresponds to TRBD1 (5 bases). V dropped 4 bases and J dropped 3 bases, with 12 bases sitting between them. The CDR3 length is 14 residues. CDR1 and CDR2 (germline): MNHNS, SASEGT. In DNA, the CDR3 is TGTGCCAGCAGTGTTTTAAGCAGGGACTATGGCTACACCTTC. It is translated as CASSVLSRDYGYTF.

In its sample, this clonotype was seen many times. The rearrangement uses TRBV4-1 and TRBJ2-2; D call uncertain. Trimming pared 4 bases from V and 2 bases from J, leaving 11 bases between. Germline V CDR1 and CDR2: MGHRA, YSYEKL. This CDR3 is 15 amino acids long. CDR3 residues: CASSRSSANTGELFF. The CDR3 region has the DNA TGCGCCAGCAGCCGCTCAAGTGCTAACACCGGGGAGCTGTTTTTT.

This clonotype was counted many times. The chain couples TRBV6-5 to TRBJ1-2; D possibly corresponds to TRBD1 (6 bases). V was pared by 0 bases and J by 6 bases, with 14 bases between. This CDR3 is 15 amino acids long. Per germline, CDR1 MNHEY and CDR2 SVGAGI. The CDR3 loop is CASSYSNRAGDGYTF. The CDR3 DNA reads TGTGCCAGCAGTTACTCGAACAGGGCCGGGGATGGCTACACCTTC.

This chain joins TRBV12-3 or TRBV12-4 and TRBJ1-5; TRBD1 is a possible D gene (6 bases). V lost 3 bases, J lost 5 bases, and 17 bases lay in between. CDR3 size: 16 residues. CDR3 amino acids: CASSFVRGVRDQPQHF. DNA of the CDR3: TGTGCCAGCAGTTTTGTCAGGGGTGTTCGGGATCAGCCCCAGCATTTT.

This clonotype was recorded many times. V is TRBV6-1 and J is TRBJ2-5; D is undetermined. CDR3 size: 18 residues. The ends were cut back, 1 base at V and 0 bases at J, with 18 bases in the middle. Germline lookup yields CDR1 MNHNS and CDR2 SASEGT. This chain's CDR3 is CASSEDGVDKLYQETQYF. Here the CDR3 DNA reads TGTGCCAGCAGTGAAGATGGAGTCGACAAATTGTACCAAGAGACCCAGTACTTC.

The rearrangement uses TRBV15 and TRBJ2-2; D remains ambiguous. The CDR3 covers 16 residues. In germline, CDR1 is LNHNV, CDR2 YYDKDF (reference sequence). The V and J ends lost 3 bases and 4 bases respectively, with 15 bases between them. DNA for the CDR3: TGTGCCACCAGCAGCCCACCCACCGGACGCACCGGGGAGCTGTTTTTT. It codes for CATSSPPTGRTGELFF.

There are many counts of this clonotype. The chain carries TRBV18 and TRBJ1-2; 7 bases align to TRBD1. V gave up 3 bases and J gave up 4 bases; unmatched junction bases: 5. This CDR3 has 14 residues. CDR1 is KGHSH, CDR2 LQKENI, per germline. As DNA, the CDR3 is TGTGCCAGCTCACCTGAGGGACAGCTCTATGGCTACACCTTC. It encodes CASSPEGQLYGYTF.

Many counts were recorded for this clonotype. The chain links TRBV7-9 to TRBJ2-2; D gene unclear. This CDR3 spans 15 amino acids. Germline V gene sequence: CDR1 SEHNR, CDR2 FQNEAQ (reference sequence). The V end was cut by 2 bases, the J end by 6 bases, with 13 bases between. This CDR3 reads CASSLIELGSGELFF. CDR3 in DNA: TGTGCCAGCAGCTTAATTGAGTTGGGGTCCGGGGAGCTGTTTTTT.

V is TRBV6-1 and J is TRBJ2-5, with 12 positions matching TRBD2. The CDR3 spans 14 residues. The J segment lost 6 bases and the V segment lost 7 bases, leaving 6 bases of the junction unmatched. CDR1 is MNHNS and CDR2 is SASEGT in the germline V gene. CDR3 region: CASNEGLAGQTQYF. CDR3 DNA: TGTGCCAGCAACGAGGGACTAGCGGGCCAGACCCAGTACTTC.

This clonotype has ten or more counts. This chain uses TRBV6-1 with TRBJ2-2, with D perhaps TRBD1 (6 bases). The CDR3 has 13 amino acids. V was pared by 6 bases and J by 9 bases, with 14 bases between. CDR1 and CDR2 (germline): MNHNS, SASEGT. This CDR3 reads CASSGDTIRELFF. The CDR3 DNA is TGTGCCAGCAGCGGGGACACCATTCGGGAGCTGTTTTTT.

In its sample, this clonotype was seen many times. The V and J genes are TRBV6-2 or TRBV6-3 and TRBJ2-7; a possible D gene is TRBD2 (6 bases). CDR3 length: 15 amino acids. V gave up 0 bases and J gave up 5 bases, with 14 bases separating them. Germline-derived CDR1 and CDR2 are MNHEY and SVGEGT. The CDR3 reads CASSYSYGSDHEQYF. CDR3 coding DNA: TGTGCCAGCAGTTACTCTTACGGGAGTGATCACGAGCAGTACTTC.

This clonotype was seen at least ten times. The V call is TRBV29-1, the J call TRBJ2-7, with D perhaps assigned TRBD1 or TRBD2 (5 bases each). CDR1 and CDR2 (germline): SQVTM, ANQGSEA. Trimming shortened V by 4 bases and J by 0 bases, and 10 bases separated the two germline ends. The CDR3 has 13 amino acids. In nucleotides, the CDR3 is TGCAGCGTTGGAGAGGGGTTCTCCTACGAGCAGTACTTC. Translation gives CSVGEGFSYEQYF.

This clonotype was found many times. The chain recombines TRBV4-1 with TRBJ1-1; D unresolved. The CDR3 runs to 12 residues. V lost 4 bases and J lost 7, with 10 bases in between. The V gene's germline CDR1 is MGHRA and CDR2 YSYEKL. The CDR3 region is CASSPRGDEAFF. As DNA, the CDR3 is TGCGCCAGCAGCCCGAGAGGAGATGAAGCTTTCTTT.

This clonotype showed up many times. A much larger clone lies one base from this, so it may be a read error. J is TRBJ1-2 and V is TRBV6-5, with a possible D match to TRBD1 (6 bases). The CDR3 is made up of 14 amino acids. Germline CDR1 and CDR2: MNHEY and SVGAGI. The CDR3 bases are TGTACCAGCAGTTACGGGGGCAGTAACTATGGCTACACCTTC. The encoded protein is CTSSYGGSNYGYTF.

This clonotype was counted at least ten times. This sequence joins TRBV5-1 and TRBJ2-2, with D possibly being TRBD1 (5 bases). Trimming shortened V by 4 bases and J by 2 bases, and 15 bases separated the two germline ends. There are 16 residues in the CDR3. Germline V gene lookup returns CDR1 SGHRS and CDR2 YFSETQ. CDR3 sequence reads: CASSPTVGANTGELFF. The CDR3 nucleotides are TGCGCCAGCAGCCCTACAGTAGGGGCAAACACCGGGGAGCTGTTTTTT.

This clonotype was recorded a few times. The chain has TRBV7-8 and TRBJ2-7; 7 nucleotides match TRBD1. Germline V lookup: CDR1 SGHVS, CDR2 FQNEAQ. The CDR3 has 15 residues. After removal of 0 bases from V and 2 bases from J, the junction contained 4 bases not matched to a gene. CDR3 region: CASSLAYQGAYEQYF. The CDR3 bases are TGTGCCAGCAGCTTAGCGTACCAGGGGGCCTACGAGCAGTACTTC.

In its sample, this clonotype was seen many times. The chain is built from TRBV28 and TRBJ2-7; D is ambiguous. The CDR3 has 14 residues. Trimming took 3 bases from V and 4 from J, leaving 13 bases between them. Germline loops: CDR1 MDHEN, CDR2 SYDVKM. The DNA of the CDR3 is TGTGCCAGCAGTTTCGTAGGGTCTGGTTACGAGCAGTACTTC. It yields the protein CASSFVGSGYEQYF. Combining the CDR3 with reference TRBV28 and TRBJ2-7 gives the whole variable domain DVKVTQSSRYLVKRTGEKVFLECVQDMDHENMFWYRQDPGLGLRLIYFSYDVKMKEKGDIPEGYSVSREKKERFSLILESASTNQTSMYLCASSFVGSGYEQYFGPGTRLTVT.